These 26 T cell receptor beta chains share one sample of origin, sequenced in a study of blood T cell repertoires in COVID-19. Measured with immunoSEQ multiplex PCR; TCRdb has only the in-frame clones, and not every one. The profile shows 150,000 to 250,000 clones, about 95% of them singletons. The sample consisted of peripheral blood. All receptors come from a man younger than 40 with COVID-19, enrolled during active disease.

The CDR3 coding sequence is TGTGCCAGCAGTCTCAGCGAGAATGAAAAACTGTTTTTT. Amino acids: CASSLSENEKLFF. The chain is built from TRBV3-1 (or the pseudogene TRBV3-2) and TRBJ1-4; D gene unclear. Germline assignment: CDR1 LGHDT and CDR2 YNNKEL (reference sequence). Trimming cost V 6 bases and J 5 bases, with 10 bases left between them. CDR3 length: 13 residues.

The chain is built from TRBV4-2 and TRBJ2-7; 8 bases fit TRBD2. J gave up 1 base and V 6 bases, and 5 bases lay outside the gene matches. The germline gives CDR1 LGHNA, CDR2 YNFKEQ. The length of the CDR3 is 14 residues. This CDR3 reads CASRRERGSYEQYF. DNA for the CDR3: TGTGCCAGCAGAAGGGAGCGGGGGTCCTACGAGCAGTACTTC.

This chain joins TRBV10-3 and TRBJ2-7; tentatively, D is TRBD1 (6 bases). CDR1 and CDR2 (germline): ENHRY, SYGVKD. Deletions cut 11 bases from V and 3 bases from J, with 14 bases between. This CDR3 comprises 12 residues. CDR3 DNA: TGTGCCCTAGGGGGAGTAAACTACGAGCAGTACTTC. The encoded protein is CALGGVNYEQYF.

V usage is TRBV19 and J usage is TRBJ1-2; tentatively, D is TRBD1 (6 bases). The CDR3 contains 16 residues. Germline CDR1 is LNHDA and CDR2 is SQIVND (reference sequence). The germline V and J ends were trimmed by 8 bases and 1 base, with 20 bases remaining between them. The CDR3: CASRTTGTPYNYGYTF. For the CDR3, the DNA is TGTGCCAGTCGTACCACCGGGACACCTTATAACTATGGCTACACCTTC.

This clone has only one observation. This CDR3 reads CASSEDMPTGYSNQPQHF. The CDR3 DNA follows: TGTGCCAGCAGTGAAGATATGCCGACTGGATATAGCAATCAGCCCCAGCATTTT. This chain links TRBV6-1 with TRBJ1-5; D is ambiguous. Germline CDR1 and CDR2: MNHNS and SASEGT. V dropped 1 base and J dropped 0 bases, with 16 bases sitting between them. The CDR3 consists of 18 residues.

The J gene is TRBJ1-4, the V gene TRBV12-5; D ambiguous. Germline CDR1 is LGHNT and CDR2 is FRNRAP. V shed 2 bases and J shed 3 bases, with 16 bases lying between them. This CDR3 spans 17 amino acids. DNA of the CDR3: TGTGCTAGTGGTTTGATCATTCTTGGGCAGGCTAATGAAAAACTGTTTTTT. Its translation: CASGLIILGQANEKLFF.

The chain links TRBV6-4 to TRBJ1-6; TRBD1 agrees at 7 bases. The CDR3 has 15 amino acids. V lost 7 bases to trimming and J lost 7 bases; unmatched junction nucleotides: 10. The V gene's germline CDR1 is MRHNA and CDR2 SNTAGT. This CDR3 is CASNTRDSLNSPLHF. The CDR3 nucleotides read TGTGCCAGCAATACTCGGGACAGCTTAAATTCACCCCTCCACTTT.

This clone occurred once. This rearrangement joins TRBV19 to TRBJ1-5; D remains unclear. The CDR3 contains 15 residues. Germline V gives CDR1 LNHDA, CDR2 SQIVND (reference sequence). V was cut by 5 bases and J by 3 bases, with 14 bases left in between. CDR3 sequence reads: CASSHSGVPNQPQHF. The DNA for the CDR3 is TGTGCCAGTAGTCATTCCGGGGTCCCCAATCAGCCCCAGCATTTT.

V and J are TRBV6-5 and TRBJ1-1, with D perhaps matching TRBD1 (5 bases). Trimming cost V 7 bases and J 1 base, with 10 bases left between them. CDR3 length: 13 amino acids. Germline assignment: CDR1 MNHEY and CDR2 SVGAGI. CDR3 sequence (DNA): TGTGCCAGCACCTTGACAGAGAACACTGAAGCTTTCTTT. Protein sequence: CASTLTENTEAFF.

The sample holds one count of this clone. V is TRBV7-6 and J is TRBJ1-4; TRBD1 is a possible D gene (6 bases). CDR1 and CDR2 from the germline V gene are SGHVS and FNYEAQ. The CDR3 covers 16 residues. V lost 3 bases, J lost 1 base, and 12 bases lay in between. The CDR3 nucleotides are TGTGCCAGCAGCTTCTCAGGGGCGCGAACTAATGAAAAACTGTTTTTT. Amino acids: CASSFSGARTNEKLFF.

This clone is a singleton in its sample. The V call is TRBV3-1 (or the pseudogene TRBV3-2), the J call TRBJ2-2; the match to TRBD2 covers 8 bases. The CDR3 extends over 15 amino acids. J gave up 2 bases and V 4 bases, and 3 bases lay outside the gene matches. Looked up from germline, CDR1 is LGHDT and CDR2 is YNNKEL (reference sequence). The CDR3 reads CASSLGGVNTGELFF. CDR3 coding DNA: TGTGCCAGCAGCCTCGGGGGGGTAAACACCGGGGAGCTGTTTTTT.

The chain recombines TRBV12-3 or TRBV12-4 with TRBJ1-5, with no clear D. Trimming cost V 5 bases and J 1 base, with 6 bases left between them. The CDR3 runs to 13 residues. For the CDR3, the DNA is TGTGCCAGCAGTCCTAGCAGCAATCAGCCCCAGCATTTT. It encodes CASSPSSNQPQHF.

J is TRBJ1-6 and V is TRBV6-1; no clear D. Germline CDR1 MNHNS, CDR2 SASEGT. The germline V and J ends were trimmed by 5 bases and 5 bases, with 10 bases remaining between them. The CDR3 spans 14 residues. The CDR3 bases are TGTGCCAGCAGTTTTGGTCCGGATAATTCACCCCTCCACTTT. It translates to CASSFGPDNSPLHF.

The rearrangement joins TRBV6-5 to TRBJ1-2; TRBD1 agrees at 8 bases. The CDR3 extends over 15 amino acids. Germline assignment: CDR1 MNHEY and CDR2 SVGAGI. V dropped 2 bases and J dropped 7; count of bases not matched to a gene: 9. CDR3 amino acids: CASSYTQGARGGYTF. CDR3 nucleotides: TGTGCCAGCAGTTACACCCAGGGGGCACGAGGTGGCTACACCTTC.

A few counts support this clone. V gene TRBV6-5 combines with J gene TRBJ1-2; D ambiguous. This CDR3 contains 12 residues. The germline V and J ends were trimmed by 4 bases and 6 bases, with 9 bases remaining between them. From germline, CDR1 is MNHEY and CDR2 SVGAGI. As DNA, the CDR3 is TGTGCCAGCAGTTTAAACGGGGATGGCTACACCTTC. Its translation: CASSLNGDGYTF.

This clone is a singleton in its sample. The V and J genes are TRBV7-3 and TRBJ2-1; a possible D gene is TRBD2 (6 bases). Looked up from germline, CDR1 is SGHTA and CDR2 is FQGTGA. The CDR3 consists of 18 residues. Trimming shortened V by 1 base and J by 4 bases, and 20 bases separated the two germline ends. For the CDR3, the DNA is TGTGCCAGCAGCTTAAGGGGAGGTACAGCAGGGAATTACAATGAGCAGTTCTTC. Encoded protein: CASSLRGGTAGNYNEQFF. Together with reference TRBV7-3 and TRBJ2-1, the CDR3 gives the full variable domain: GAGVSQTPSNKVTEKGKYVELRCDPISGHTALYWYRQSLGQGPEFLIYFQGTGAADDSGLPNDRFFAVRPEGSVSTLKIQRTERGDSAVYLCASSLRGGTAGNYNEQFFGPGTRLTVL.

The chain combines TRBV27 with TRBJ2-3; TRBD2 agrees at 13 bases. V shed 3 bases, J shed 7 bases, and the junction held 16 bases outside the gene matches. This CDR3 contains 19 residues. Looked up from germline, CDR1 is MNHEY and CDR2 is SMNVEV (reference sequence). The DNA for the CDR3 is TGTGCCAGCAGTTTGCCGACTAGCGGGGGGCCGACCGCTCTAAATACGCAGTATTTT. It specifies CASSLPTSGGPTALNTQYF.

The genes are TRBV5-4 and TRBJ1-2; 8 bases align to TRBD1. The CDR3 has 15 amino acids. CDR1 is SGHNT, CDR2 YYREEE, per germline (reference sequence). Trimming took 0 bases from V and 4 from J; bases not matched to a gene: 5. The CDR3 is CASSLGQGLGYGYTF. CDR3 DNA: TGTGCCAGCAGCTTGGGACAGGGGCTGGGCTATGGCTACACCTTC.

The chain has TRBV3-1 (or the pseudogene TRBV3-2) and TRBJ1-6; no reliable D call. The CDR3 has 14 amino acids. Trimming took 0 bases from V and 9 from J, leaving 9 bases between them. Germline assignment: CDR1 LGHDT and CDR2 YNNKEL (reference sequence). The DNA of the CDR3 is TGTGCCAGCAGCCAAGATCCGGGTACTTCACCCCTCCACTTT. It yields the protein CASSQDPGTSPLHF.

This sequence joins TRBV11-2 and TRBJ1-6; possible D gene TRBD1, 5 bases. This CDR3 region has 14 residues. Germline V gene sequence: CDR1 SGHAT, CDR2 FQNNGV. Trimming took 1 base from V and 8 from J, leaving 9 bases between them. The chain's CDR3 is CASSLAGGDSPLHF. The CDR3 nucleotides are TGTGCCAGCAGCTTAGCCGGGGGTGATTCACCCCTCCACTTT.

This chain joins TRBV9 and TRBJ1-2; the D gene is possibly TRBD1 (6 bases). V was pared by 1 base and J by 8 bases, with 15 bases between. The CDR3 has 14 amino acids. Germline loops: CDR1 SGDLS, CDR2 YYNGEE. The CDR3 nucleotides are TGTGCCAGCAGCGTAAGATCAGGGGCTGAAGGCTACACCTTC. As protein: CASSVRSGAEGYTF.

This rearrangement joins TRBV5-1 to TRBJ1-1; 9 nucleotides line up with TRBD1. CDR1 is SGHRS, CDR2 YFSETQ, per germline. V lost 2 bases, J lost 5 bases, and 10 bases stayed unmatched. CDR3 length: 16 residues. CDR3 coding DNA: TGCGCCAGCAGCTTCACAGGGGGCTCTGAAGATACTGAAGCTTTCTTT. It codes for CASSFTGGSEDTEAFF.

This clone came up a few times. V gene TRBV29-1 combines with J gene TRBJ1-2; weak D call: TRBD1 (6 bases). The CDR3 loop spans 13 amino acids. V lost 8 bases, J lost 6 bases, and 19 bases lay in between. Germline CDR1 SQVTM, CDR2 ANQGSEA. In DNA, the CDR3 is TGCAGCTCACAAGGGGGGGTCATCGATGGCTACACCTTC. It yields the protein CSSQGGVIDGYTF. The full variable domain, rest sourced from reference TRBV29-1 and TRBJ1-2, is SAVISQKPSRDICQRGTSLTIQCQVDSQVTMMFWYRQQPGQSLTLIATANQGSEATYESGFVIDKFPISRPNLTFSTLTVSNMSPEDSSIYLCSSQGGVIDGYTFGSGTRLTVV.

CDR3 sequence (DNA): TGTGCCAGTCTTTCGACAGGGGTGAACACTGAAGCTTTCTTT. As protein: CASLSTGVNTEAFF. The J gene is TRBJ1-1, the V gene TRBV19; 8 bases align to TRBD1. Germline CDR1 LNHDA, CDR2 SQIVND (reference sequence). CDR3 length: 14 amino acids. V was clipped by 8 bases and J by 0 bases; unmatched bases: 5.

The rearrangement uses TRBV7-9 and TRBJ1-4; TRBD1 is a possible D gene (5 bases). The ends were cut back, 5 bases at V and 8 bases at J, with 15 bases in the middle. This CDR3 has 14 residues. In germline, CDR1 is SEHNR, CDR2 FQNEAQ (reference sequence). CDR3 DNA sequence: TGTGCCAGCAGCCGACCGCGACAGATCGAAAAACTGTTTTTT. Translated: CASSRPRQIEKLFF.

The chain has TRBV13 and TRBJ2-3; D is ambiguous. The length of the CDR3 is 16 residues. CDR1 is PRHDT and CDR2 is FYEKMQ in the germline V gene (reference sequence). The V gene lost 0 bases and the J gene lost 1 base, with 11 bases spanning the gap. CDR3 sequence reads: CASSLGLLQGTDTQYF. The DNA for the CDR3 is TGTGCCAGCAGCTTAGGCCTTCTTCAGGGCACAGATACGCAGTATTTT.